This is a list of T cell receptor beta chains from one sample in a study of STAT5B mutations in CD4+ large granular lymphocyte leukemia. TCRdb keeps only in-frame clones here, not all; method: immunoSEQ multiplex PCR. The repertoire holds around 20,000 clones, with about 80% as singletons. The specimen was CD4+ T cells from blood buffy coats. These receptor sequences come from a human donor in good health. Each CDR3 is given with its conserved first and last residue. The D gene is left open where the match is weak. Clone sizes are given selectively: once, few, many, or a class where the clone is expanded.

size	V	J	D	DNA	CDR3
.	TRBV30	TRBJ2-5	.	TGTGCCTGGAGTGTACTGTTCAGGGAAGGGGAGACCCAGTACTTC	CAWSVLFREGETQYF
.	TRBV10-3	TRBJ1-2	.	TGTGTCATCAGTGAGGAAGGGGTGGATTCTGGCTACACCTTC	CVISEEGVDSGYTF
.	TRBV19	TRBJ2-2	.	TGTGCCACTCCTAACCCCCAGGGGGGGACGGCGAACACCGGGGAGCTGTTTTTT	CATPNPQGGTANTGELFF
.	TRBV6-5	TRBJ2-7	TRBD1	TGTGCCAGCAGTTTACAGGGGAACGGCTACGAGCAGTACTTC	CASSLQGNGYEQYF
few	TRBV5-4	TRBJ2-1	TRBD2	TGTGCCAGCAGCCCTCCAACAGCGGGGGCCAATGAGCAGTTCTTC	CASSPPTAGANEQFF
.	TRBV5-6	TRBJ2-7	TRBD1	TGTGCCAGCAGCCCGGACACGGGACAGCGATTCTCCTACGAGCAGTACTTC	CASSPDTGQRFSYEQYF
once	TRBV9	TRBJ1-1	.	TGTGCCAGCAGCGTAGATCCTATGAACACTGAAGCTTTCTTT	CASSVDPMNTEAFF
.	TRBV18	TRBJ2-1	TRBD2	TGTGCCAGCTCACCACTCCTGAAACTCACGTCTAGCGGGAGTTCCTACAATGAGCAGTTCTTC	CASSPLLKLTSSGSSYNEQFF
.	TRBV7-8	TRBJ1-1	.	TGTGCCAGCAGCACAGGGCCGAGGAACACTGAAGCTTTCTTT	CASSTGPRNTEAFF
.	TRBV6-1	TRBJ1-3	TRBD1	TGTGCCAGCAGTGTTCAGGGGGTATCTGGAAACACCATATATTTT	CASSVQGVSGNTIYF
.	TRBV9	TRBJ2-2	.	TGTGCCAGCGGCCCGGGAGGGGGGACAGTACCCGGGGAGCTGTTTTTT	CASGPGGGTVPGELFF
.	TRBV5-6	TRBJ1-5	.	TGTGCCAGCAGCCTGGCGTCAATGAGCTGGAGCAATCAGCCCCAGCATTTT	CASSLASMSWSNQPQHF
.	TRBV9	TRBJ2-3	.	TGTGCCAGCAGCGTAGAGGAAGCAGATACGCAGTATTTT	CASSVEEADTQYF
.	TRBV7-9	TRBJ1-2	.	TGTGCCAGCAGCTTGGGTCAGAACTATGGCTACACCTTC	CASSLGQNYGYTF
.	TRBV28	TRBJ1-4	.	TGTGCGACCGGACAACATAATGAAAAACTGTTTTTT	CATGQHNEKLFF
.	TRBV23-1	TRBJ2-3	TRBD2	TGCGCCAGCAGTCAACATACGGGGGAAAGCGGGGGAGGCACAGATACGCAGTATTTT	CASSQHTGESGGGTDTQYF
.	TRBV7-2	TRBJ2-7	TRBD2	TGTGCCAGCAGCCTAACCGGGACTAGCGCTAACGAGCAGTACTTC	CASSLTGTSANEQYF
.	TRBV6-1	TRBJ2-3	.	TGTGCCAGCAGTGAACCTAGGGGCCGCACAGATACGCAGTATTTT	CASSEPRGRTDTQYF
.	TRBV19	TRBJ1-1	.	TGTGCCAGTCGATCCCGTCCCCCAGATGGTGGCGCTGAAGCTTTCTTT	CASRSRPPDGGAEAFF
.	TRBV5-8	TRBJ1-5	.	TGTGCCAGCAGCACAGGACGGAGCAATCAGCCCCAGCATTTT	CASSTGRSNQPQHF
.	TRBV6-6	TRBJ1-3	.	TGTGCCAGCAGTTACTATGTCGGCCGCTCTGGAAACACCATATATTTT	CASSYYVGRSGNTIYF
.	TRBV20-1	TRBJ1-2	.	TGCAGTGCTGATGATACGGGGGGCTACACCTTC	CSADDTGGYTF
.	TRBV5-5	TRBJ2-3	.	TGTGCCAGCAGCTTGAGCTACAACCCCGGGCCAGCAAACACAGATACGCAGTATTTT	CASSLSYNPGPANTDTQYF
.	TRBV19	TRBJ2-1	TRBD1	TGTGCCAGTACTAGGACAGGGAGTTACAATGAGCAGTTCTTC	CASTRTGSYNEQFF